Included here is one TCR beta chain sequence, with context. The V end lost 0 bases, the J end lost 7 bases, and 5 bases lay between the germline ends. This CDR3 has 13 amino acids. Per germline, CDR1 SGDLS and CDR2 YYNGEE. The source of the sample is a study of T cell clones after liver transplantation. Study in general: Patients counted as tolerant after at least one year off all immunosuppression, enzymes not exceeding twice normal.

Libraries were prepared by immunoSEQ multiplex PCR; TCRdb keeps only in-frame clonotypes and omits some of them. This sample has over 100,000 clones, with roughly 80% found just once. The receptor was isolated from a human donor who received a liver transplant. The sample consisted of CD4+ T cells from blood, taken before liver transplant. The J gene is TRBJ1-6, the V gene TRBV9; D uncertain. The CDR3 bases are TGTGCCAGCAGCGTAGAACAGAATTCACCCCTCCACTTT. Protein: CASSVEQNSPLHF.